Listed here is a single TCR beta chain. The antigen remains unidentified. Separate cDNA molecules each had unique molecular identifiers attached to them. TCRdb fed the 5' RACE reads into MiXCR, producing one record per CDR3 protein. The table has about 83,000 distinct CDR3 sequences, around an eighth seen once. This specimen comes from a study of early T cells in non-severe SARS-CoV-2 infection. Findings of the study overall: Matching with VDJdb favored anti-spike CD8 responses (missing private and CD4 specificities).

This CDR3 comprises 14 residues. With 0 bases removed from V and 3 bases from J, the gap between germline ends came to 10 bases. Per the germline V gene, CDR1 is SGDLS and CDR2 is YYNGEE. This clonotype was sampled from an adult who was a healthcare worker with PCR-confirmed SARS-CoV-2 infection or an uninfected control (not recorded which). The chain links TRBV9 to TRBJ2-7, with D possibly matching TRBD1 (6 bases). The sequenced material came from whole blood. The CDR3 reads CASSVGADSYEQYF. The CDR3 bases are TGTGCCAGCAGCGTAGGGGCGGACAGCTACGAGCAGTACTTC.